The 9 T cell receptor beta chains given below trace back to one sample, sequenced in a study of shared clonotypes between healthy human individuals. Profiled with immunoSEQ multiplex PCR; TCRdb holds only in-frame clones, not every one. The sample includes roughly 700,000 clones, around two thirds seen only once; the top ten take less than 2%. Sequenced material: memory CD4+ T cells sorted from blood. The subset is: CD45RA-negative fraction. These TCRs come from a woman in her 30s in good health.

CDR3 sequence: CASSPTSGRFSPKLDLLEQYF. The CDR3 nucleotides are TGTGCCAGCTCCCCGACTAGCGGGAGGTTTTCGCCCAAGTTGGACCTACTGGAGCAGTACTTC. The chain couples TRBV13 to TRBJ2-7; 13 bases match TRBD2. V lost 8 bases and J lost 7; bases outside the gene matches: 29. The CDR3 sequence is 21 residues long. From germline, CDR1 is PRHDT and CDR2 FYEKMQ (reference sequence). The full variable domain, with the rest looked up from reference TRBV13 and TRBJ2-7, is AAGVIQSPRHLIKEKRETATLKCYPIPRHDTVYWYQQGPGQDPQFLISFYEKMQSDKGSIPDRFSAQQFSDYHSELNMSSLELGDSALYFCASSPTSGRFSPKLDLLEQYFGPGTRLTVT.

The chain employs TRBV6-1 and TRBJ2-5; TRBD1 agrees at 12 bases. Germline assignment: CDR1 MNHNS and CDR2 SASEGT. This CDR3 is 15 amino acids long. V shed 5 bases and J 5 bases; nucleotides not matched to a gene: 6. CDR3: CASSLSGQGAETQYF. The CDR3 DNA reads as TGTGCCAGCAGTCTGTCGGGACAGGGGGCGGAGACCCAGTACTTC.

This chain connects TRBV2 to TRBJ1-1; no clear D. Looked up from germline, CDR1 is SNHLY and CDR2 is FYNNEI. The CDR3 extends over 17 amino acids. The V end lost 0 bases, the J end lost 4 bases, and 18 bases lay between the germline ends. The CDR3 region has the DNA TGTGCCAGCAGTGAAGCAATCGGTCGGGAGGTGGGCACTGAAGCTTTCTTT. It specifies CASSEAIGREVGTEAFF.

The CDR3 loop reads CASSHGGQLNTEAFF. In DNA form, the CDR3 reads TGTGCCAGCAGCCATGGGGGACAGCTGAACACTGAAGCTTTCTTT. This chain links TRBV5-5 with TRBJ1-1; 7 bases are a match to TRBD1. The CDR3 has 15 amino acids. Germline V gene sequence: CDR1 SGHKS, CDR2 YYEKEE (reference sequence). V gave up 4 bases and J gave up 0 bases; unmatched junction bases: 6.

This clone has just one count. The chain is built from TRBV6-4 and TRBJ2-3; 7 bases match TRBD2. This CDR3 contains 15 residues. Per germline, CDR1 MRHNA and CDR2 SNTAGT. Losses at the gene ends were 3 bases for V and 3 bases for J; bases not matched to a gene: 6. Here the CDR3 reads CASSEHGLETDTQYF. The CDR3, as DNA: TGTGCCAGCAGTGAGCACGGACTAGAAACAGATACGCAGTATTTT.

This clone has only one observation. Other DNA sequences within the sample encode an identical CDR3. The chain recombines TRBV7-3 with TRBJ1-1; 8 bases agree with TRBD1. V lost 2 bases and J lost 4; bases outside the gene matches: 3. Germline loops: CDR1 SGHTA, CDR2 FQGTGA. The CDR3 is 14 amino acids. The CDR3, as DNA: TGTGCCAGCAGCTTACAGGGGGCGACCACTGAAGCTTTCTTT. Translating it yields CASSLQGATTEAFF.

This clone has just a few counts. The chain joins TRBV2 to TRBJ1-2; D ambiguous. This CDR3 region has 14 residues. Germline loops: CDR1 SNHLY, CDR2 FYNNEI. The V end lost 7 bases, the J end lost 7 bases, and 19 bases lay between the germline ends. Here the CDR3 reads CASIIVSGFGGYTF. Written as DNA, the CDR3 is TGTGCCAGCATAATAGTCTCGGGTTTCGGTGGCTACACCTTC.

The sample holds one count of this clone. V usage is TRBV28 and J usage is TRBJ2-5, with D possibly TRBD2 on 5 matching bases. Germline CDR1 MDHEN, CDR2 SYDVKM. V dropped 6 bases and J dropped 5 bases, with 10 bases sitting between them. The CDR3 spans 12 residues. The CDR3 DNA sequence: TGTGCCAGCAGAGAGGGTGGGGAGACCCAGTACTTC. Translated: CASREGGETQYF.

The genes are TRBV9 and TRBJ2-5; D unclear. V lost 4 bases and J 5 bases, leaving 12 bases between the germline ends. The germline gives CDR1 SGDLS, CDR2 YYNGEE. This CDR3 has 13 residues. CDR3 in DNA: TGTGCCAGCAGCCTGAACCTGGGCGAGACCCAGTACTTC. Protein: CASSLNLGETQYF.